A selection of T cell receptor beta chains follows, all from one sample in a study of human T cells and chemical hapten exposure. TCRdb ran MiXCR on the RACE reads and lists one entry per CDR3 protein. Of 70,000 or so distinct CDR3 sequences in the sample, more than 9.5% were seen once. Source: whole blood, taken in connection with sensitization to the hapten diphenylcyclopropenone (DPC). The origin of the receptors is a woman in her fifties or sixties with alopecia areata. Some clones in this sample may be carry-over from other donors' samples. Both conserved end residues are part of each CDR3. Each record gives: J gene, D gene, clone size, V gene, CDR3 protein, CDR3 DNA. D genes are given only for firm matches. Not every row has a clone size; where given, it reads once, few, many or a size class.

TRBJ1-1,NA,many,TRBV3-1,CASSQNGYTEAFF,TGTGCCAGCAGCCAAAATGGGTACACTGAAGCTTTCTTT
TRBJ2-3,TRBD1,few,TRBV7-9,CASSPWTGGGTDTQYF,TGTGCCAGCAGCCCATGGACAGGGGGCGGCACAGATACGCAGTATTTT
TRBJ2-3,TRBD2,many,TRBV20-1,CSASGTSELDTQYF,TGCAGTGCTAGTGGGACTAGCGAGTTAGATACGCAGTATTTT
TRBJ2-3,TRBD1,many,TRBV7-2,CASSPGQFGTQYF,TGTGCCAGCAGCCCGGGACAGTTTGGCACGCAGTATTTT
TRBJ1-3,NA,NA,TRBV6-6,CASSYSRGLSGNTIYF,TGTGCCAGCAGTTACTCTCGGGGCCTCTCTGGAAACACCATATATTTT
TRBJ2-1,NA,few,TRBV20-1,CSASGVMEQFF,TGCAGTGCCTCTGGGGTAATGGAGCAGTTCTTC
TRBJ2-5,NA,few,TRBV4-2,CASSRGQEETQYF,TGTGCCAGCAGCCGGGGCCAAGAAGAGACCCAGTACTTC
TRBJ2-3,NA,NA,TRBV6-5,CASSNSLSTDTQYF,TGTGCCAGCAGTAACTCTCTCAGCACAGATACGCAGTATTTT
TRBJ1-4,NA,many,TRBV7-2,CASTLTMANEKLFF,TGTGCCAGCACCCTAACGATGGCTAATGAAAAACTGTTTTTT
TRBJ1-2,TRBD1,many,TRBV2,CASSEIQGALNGYTF,TGTGCCAGCAGTGAAATTCAGGGGGCGCTTAATGGCTACACCTTC
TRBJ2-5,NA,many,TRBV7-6,CASSPVTQETQYF,TGTGCCAGCAGCCCCGTAACCCAAGAGACCCAGTACTTC
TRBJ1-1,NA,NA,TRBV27,CASSPGTGRSTEAFF,TGTGCCAGCAGTCCGGGTACAGGGCGGAGCACTGAAGCTTTCTTT
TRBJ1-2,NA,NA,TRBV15,CATSLYTNYGYTF,TGTGCCACCAGCCTCTACACCAACTATGGCTACACCTTC
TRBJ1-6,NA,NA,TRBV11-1,CASSLIGIGVPLHF,TGTGCCAGCAGCTTAATTGGAATCGGAGTACCCCTCCACTTT
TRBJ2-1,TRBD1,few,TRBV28,CASSSPGQGSNEQFF,TGTGCCAGCAGTTCCCCCGGACAGGGTAGCAATGAGCAGTTCTTC
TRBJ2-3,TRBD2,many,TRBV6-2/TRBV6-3,CASSYGTSGTDTQYF,TGTGCCAGCAGTTATGGGACTAGCGGGACAGATACGCAGTATTTT
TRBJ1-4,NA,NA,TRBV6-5,CASSYFQGWDEKLFF,TGTGCCAGCAGTTACTTTCAGGGGTGGGATGAAAAACTGTTTTTT
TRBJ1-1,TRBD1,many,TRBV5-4,CASSLIQGSEAFF,TGTGCCAGCAGCCTTATACAGGGGAGTGAAGCTTTCTTT
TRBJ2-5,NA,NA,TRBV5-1,CASSSGSVVETQYF,TGCGCCAGCAGCTCTGGATCGGTCGTAGAGACCCAGTACTTC
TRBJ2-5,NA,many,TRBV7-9,CASSLAAGMGETQYF,TGTGCCAGCAGCTTAGCGGCAGGGATGGGGGAGACCCAGTACTTC
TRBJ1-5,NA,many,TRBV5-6,CASSAGTPRYQPQHF,TGTGCCAGCAGCGCCGGGACACCCCGGTATCAGCCCCAGCATTTT
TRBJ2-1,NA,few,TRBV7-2,CASSLTLSNEQFF,TGTGCCAGCAGCCTGACCTTGAGCAATGAGCAGTTCTTC